This T cell receptor (beta chain) was recorded in a study of blood T cell repertoires in COVID-19. On the study more broadly: T cells, B-cell-depleted T cells, or PBMCs supplied cDNA or gDNA.

Data came from immunoSEQ multiplex PCR; TCRdb stores just in-frame clones and leaves some out. This sample has roughly 76,000 clones, with about 80% found just once. Germline V gene sequence: CDR1 MDHEN, CDR2 SYDVKM. The ends were cut back, 7 bases at V and 6 bases at J, with 17 bases in the middle. The CDR3 has 14 residues. This clonotype originated in a human donor in a cohort sampled during active COVID-19. Source material: peripheral blood. The chain recombines TRBV28 with TRBJ2-3; D unresolved. Here the CDR3 DNA reads TGTGCCAGCAATTTTCGATCACTCCGGGATACGCAGTATTTT. Its protein is CASNFRSLRDTQYF.